Described below is a single T cell receptor beta chain sequence and its context. Unique molecular identifiers were incorporated into the prepared TCRbeta library. Via MiXCR, TCRdb re-called the PCR reads, giving one row per CDR3 protein. The sample records 200,000 to 250,000 distinct CDR3 sequences, around 12% being singletons. The sample originates from a study of T-cell reconstitution after alpha-beta-depleted transplantation in children. This clonotype originated in a human donor who donated a stem cell graft to a child with acute lymphoblastic leukemia. The material sequenced was PBMCs from the stem cell graft donor, taken from the stem cell graft.

This CDR3 is CASTLQGGLNSPLHF. CDR3 nucleotides: TGTGCCAGCACCCTGCAGGGGGGACTTAATTCACCCCTCCACTTT. This chain uses TRBV27 with TRBJ1-6; 7 bases align to TRBD1. CDR3 length equals 15 residues. The V gene end was trimmed by 7 bases and the J gene end by 6 bases; junction bases not matched to a gene: 9. Germline CDR1 is MNHEY and CDR2 is SMNVEV (reference sequence).